These 24 T cell receptor beta chains originate from one sample sequenced in a study of cytomegalovirus exposure and HLA in healthy donors. Amplification used 60 Vbeta primers and 13 Jbeta primers. The protocol was immunoSEQ multiplex PCR, while the TCRdb copy is restricted to in-frame clones and leaves out a portion. In the table there are roughly 80,000 clones, approximately 61% of which are singletons. Sequencing used PBMCs. These receptors originate from a woman between 50 and 59 years old in good health and CMV-seropositive.

This clone was picked up a small number of times. This chain connects TRBV10-3 to TRBJ1-1; 9 positions agree with TRBD1. The CDR3 spans 14 residues. After removal of 9 bases from V and 7 bases from J, the junction contained 12 bases not matched to a gene. CDR1 is ENHRY, CDR2 SYGVKD, per germline. This chain's CDR3 is CAIQQGALGFEAFF. Written as DNA, the CDR3 is TGTGCCATTCAACAGGGGGCGCTGGGGTTTGAAGCTTTCTTT.

The V gene is TRBV28, the J gene TRBJ2-7; TRBD1 is a possible D gene (6 bases). Germline CDR1 is MDHEN and CDR2 is SYDVKM. There are 12 residues in the CDR3. Trimming cost V 6 bases and J 3 bases, with 9 bases left between them. CDR3 nucleotide sequence: TGTGCCAGCAGCATACAGGGCTACGAGCAGTACGTC. Translated, it gives CASSIQGYEQYV.

V usage is TRBV18 and J usage is TRBJ1-1; possibly TRBD1 for D (6 bases). Trimming shortened V by 3 bases and J by 3 bases, and 8 bases separated the two germline ends. The CDR3 consists of 13 residues. Germline V gives CDR1 KGHSH, CDR2 LQKENI. This CDR3 is CASSPRGYTEAFF. CDR3 in DNA: TGTGCCAGCTCACCGAGGGGGTACACTGAAGCTTTCTTT.

The J gene is TRBJ2-1, the V gene TRBV18; 10 bases are a match to TRBD1. The V gene end was trimmed by 3 bases and the J gene end by 8 bases; junction bases not matched to a gene: 7. This CDR3 has 15 amino acids. The germline V gene has CDR1 KGHSH and CDR2 LQKENI. For the CDR3, the DNA is TGTGCCAGCTCACCGAGGACAGGGGGATTCGATGAGCAGTTCTTC. It specifies CASSPRTGGFDEQFF.

The V call is TRBV5-1, the J call TRBJ1-2; 7 bases are shared with TRBD1. The CDR3 is made up of 16 amino acids. Germline CDR1 reads SGHRS; CDR2 reads YFSETQ. The V gene end was trimmed by 3 bases and the J gene end by 6 bases; junction bases not matched to a gene: 14. Here the CDR3 reads CASSSSALGTAHGYTF. CDR3 nucleotide sequence: TGCGCCAGCAGCTCGAGCGCCCTCGGGACAGCGCATGGCTACACCTTC.

This clone appeared a single time. The rearrangement uses TRBV7-8 and TRBJ2-7, with 11 nucleotides matching TRBD1. The CDR3 sequence is 14 residues long. V was clipped by 5 bases and J by 2 bases; unmatched bases: 2. Per germline, CDR1 SGHVS and CDR2 FQNEAQ. The CDR3 here is CASSVDRGPYEQYV. CDR3 DNA sequence: TGTGCCAGCAGCGTGGACAGGGGGCCCTACGAGCAGTACGTC.

The chain joins TRBV7-9 to TRBJ2-7; TRBD2 might be the D (5 bases). Trimming pared 1 base from V and 5 bases from J, leaving 15 bases between. The CDR3 loop spans 15 amino acids. Germline V gene lookup returns CDR1 SEHNR and CDR2 FQNEAQ (reference sequence). In nucleotides, the CDR3 is TGTGCCAGCAGCTTAGTCCCTAGCAGCCAGGACGAGCAGTACTTC. This translates into CASSLVPSSQDEQYF.

The chain carries TRBV2 and TRBJ1-6; TRBD1 aligns across 9 bases. CDR3 length equals 16 residues. V shed 5 bases and J 5 bases; nucleotides not matched to a gene: 7. Germline lookup yields CDR1 SNHLY and CDR2 FYNNEI. The CDR3 loop is CASSQDRGPNNSPLHF. In DNA form, the CDR3 reads TGTGCCAGCAGTCAGGACAGGGGCCCAAATAATTCACCCCTCCACTTT. The variable domain in full, with the rest retrieved from reference TRBV2 and TRBJ1-6, is EPEVTQTPSHQVTQMGQEVILRCVPISNHLYFYWYRQILGQKVEFLVSFYNNEISEKSEIFDDQFSVERPDGSNFTLKIRSTKLEDSAMYFCASSQDRGPNNSPLHFGNGTRLTVT.

This chain uses TRBV2 with TRBJ1-2, with a possible D match to TRBD1 (5 bases). CDR1 is SNHLY, CDR2 FYNNEI, per germline. The CDR3 loop spans 12 amino acids. The V gene lost 7 bases and the J gene lost 7 bases, with 13 bases spanning the gap. In DNA form, the CDR3 reads TGTGCCAGCATGGGGGAGGGCCCTGGCTACACCTTC. Its translation: CASMGEGPGYTF.

V gene TRBV27 combines with J gene TRBJ1-6, with TRBD1 as a possible D gene (6 bases). V lost 5 bases and J lost 10, with 12 bases in between. Germline V lookup: CDR1 MNHEY, CDR2 SMNVEV (reference sequence). The CDR3 is made up of 13 amino acids. CDR3 nucleotides: TGTGCCAGCAGTCGGGGGGCCGGGTCACCCCTCCACTTT. Its protein is CASSRGAGSPLHF.

This chain joins TRBV18 and TRBJ2-5, with D possibly TRBD1 on 6 matching bases. The CDR3 loop spans 15 amino acids. Deletions cut 1 base from V and 6 bases from J, with 15 bases between. CDR1 KGHSH and CDR2 LQKENI come from the germline V gene. This CDR3 reads CASSPLGGQSKTQYF. The DNA of the CDR3 is TGTGCCAGCTCACCACTAGGTGGACAGTCCAAGACCCAGTACTTC. The variable domain in full, with the rest retrieved from reference TRBV18 and TRBJ2-5, is NAGVMQNPRHLVRRRGQEARLRCSPMKGHSHVYWYRQLPEEGLKFMVYLQKENIIDESGMPKERFSAEFPKEGPSILRIQQVVRGDSAAYFCASSPLGGQSKTQYFGPGTRLLVL.

This sequence joins TRBV7-3 and TRBJ2-1; 9 nucleotides agree with TRBD1. Germline V gene sequence: CDR1 SGHTA, CDR2 FQGTGA. The trim removed 4 bases at V and 5 bases at J, leaving 6 bases unmatched. The CDR3 is made up of 15 amino acids. The CDR3 DNA sequence: TGTGCCAGCAGCTCCTGGACAGGGGAGGACAATGAGCAGTTCTTC. Translation gives CASSSWTGEDNEQFF.

The genes are TRBV9 and TRBJ1-2; 7 nucleotides match TRBD1. Germline CDR1 is SGDLS and CDR2 is YYNGEE. V lost 0 bases, J lost 4 bases, and 6 bases stayed unmatched. The CDR3 sequence is 15 residues long. The CDR3 loop is CASSVVGDSLYGYTF. The CDR3 DNA is TGTGCCAGCAGCGTAGTTGGGGACAGTCTCTATGGCTACACCTTC.

The J gene is TRBJ2-1, the V gene TRBV10-3; 9 nucleotides align to TRBD1. Germline CDR1 ENHRY, CDR2 SYGVKD. The CDR3 consists of 18 residues. The J segment lost 2 bases and the V segment lost 3 bases, leaving 11 bases of the junction unmatched. CDR3 in DNA: TGTGCCATCAGTGACCTCCTTGGGCGGGACAGGGCCTACAATGAGCAGTTCTTC. It yields the protein CAISDLLGRDRAYNEQFF.

Note on this clone: At the DNA level, this CDR3 is encoded by other sequences in the same sample as well. The chain links TRBV2 to TRBJ2-5; the D gene is possibly TRBD1 (6 bases). Germline CDR1 SNHLY, CDR2 FYNNEI. Trimming removed 3 bases from V and 1 base from J, with 6 bases in between. The CDR3 totals 13 residues. The CDR3 protein is CASSEDSQETQYF. The DNA for the CDR3 is TGTGCCAGCAGTGAGGACAGCCAAGAGACCCAGTACTTC.

The chain employs TRBV7-7 and TRBJ2-1; 8 nucleotides line up with TRBD2. Germline V gene lookup returns CDR1 SSHAT and CDR2 FNYEAQ (reference sequence). V lost 0 bases, J lost 5 bases, and 3 bases stayed unmatched. The CDR3 runs 15 residues. In DNA form, the CDR3 reads TGTGCCAGCAGCTTAGCGACCGGGGGGGACAATGAGCAGTTCTTC. This gives the protein CASSLATGGDNEQFF.

V is TRBV11-2 and J is TRBJ1-5, with a possible D match to TRBD1 (6 bases). Germline loops: CDR1 SGHAT, CDR2 FQNNGV. This CDR3 region has 14 residues. Trimming cost V 3 bases and J 5 bases, with 11 bases left between them. CDR3 in DNA: TGTGCCAGCAGCTTGAAAGGGGGTCATCAGCCCCAGCATTTT. It codes for CASSLKGGHQPQHF.

The J gene is TRBJ2-1, the V gene TRBV12-5, with 12 bases aligning to TRBD1. V gave up 7 bases and J gave up 6 bases; unmatched junction bases: 7. The CDR3 consists of 15 residues. Germline V gene data show CDR1 as LGHNT and CDR2 as FRNRAP. The CDR3 is CASVLGTGGINEQFF. The CDR3 bases are TGTGCTAGTGTCCTCGGGACAGGGGGCATCAATGAGCAGTTCTTC.

The V gene is TRBV4-1, the J gene TRBJ2-6; unclear D gene. V was cut by 1 base and J by 3 bases, with 4 bases left in between. CDR3 length: 14 residues. Germline CDR1 reads MGHRA; CDR2 reads YSYEKL. The CDR3 DNA reads as TGCGCCAGCAGCCAAGGAGTTGGGGCCAACGTCCTGACTTTC. As protein: CASSQGVGANVLTF.

CDR3 sequence reads: CASSLSAGGGETQYF. In DNA form, the CDR3 reads TGTGCCAGCAGCTTATCGGCGGGGGGCGGCGAGACCCAGTACTTC. V is TRBV11-3 and J is TRBJ2-5; TRBD2 agrees at 8 bases. The V gene's germline CDR1 is SGHNT and CDR2 YENEEA. The CDR3 covers 15 residues. The V segment lost 2 bases and the J segment 5 bases; nucleotides outside the gene matches: 7.

This chain joins TRBV4-1 and TRBJ1-2; D remains ambiguous. The CDR3 is made up of 12 amino acids. Looked up from germline, CDR1 is MGHRA and CDR2 is YSYEKL. Trimming cost V 0 bases and J 5 bases, with 4 bases left between them. CDR3 sequence: CASSQDRYGYTF. The CDR3 DNA reads as TGCGCCAGCAGCCAAGACAGATATGGCTACACCTTC.

The CDR3 region is CASSFGTSGGLGQFF. The CDR3 DNA sequence: TGTGCCAGCAGCTTCGGGACTAGCGGGGGTCTGGGGCAGTTCTTC. The chain combines TRBV9 with TRBJ2-1, with TRBD2 matching over 14 bases. Per germline, CDR1 SGDLS and CDR2 YYNGEE. This CDR3 comprises 15 residues. Unmatched junction bases numbered 9, after V lost 4 bases and J lost 12 bases. The whole variable domain, remainder taken from reference TRBV9 and TRBJ2-1, is DSGVTQTPKHLITATGQRVTLRCSPRSGDLSVYWYQQSLDQGLQFLIQYYNGEERAKGNILERFSAQQFPDLHSELNLSSLELGDSALYFCASSFGTSGGLGQFFGPGTRLTVL.

The chain carries TRBV19 and TRBJ1-3; TRBD1 is a possible D gene (5 bases). Germline loops: CDR1 LNHDA, CDR2 SQIVND (reference sequence). This CDR3 has 15 amino acids. Trimming took off 5 bases at V and 4 bases at J, with 15 bases between the two ends. CDR3 amino acids: CASSLLGTGGNTIYF. The CDR3 bases are TGTGCCAGTAGTCTATTAGGGACTGGAGGAAACACCATATATTTT.

This clone has just one count. The chain joins TRBV10-3 to TRBJ1-3, with 8 bases that match TRBD1. Germline loops: CDR1 ENHRY, CDR2 SYGVKD. J lost 3 bases, V lost 9 bases, and 13 bases had no gene match. CDR3 length equals 16 residues. The CDR3 loop is CAIPTPDRAYGNTIYF. The CDR3 DNA sequence: TGTGCCATACCAACCCCGGACAGGGCGTATGGAAACACCATATATTTT.